This T cell receptor beta chain was profiled in a study of cytomegalovirus exposure and HLA in healthy donors. V lost 4 bases and J lost 4, with 16 bases in between. Germline V lookup: CDR1 LNHDA, CDR2 SQIVND (reference sequence). The CDR3 length is 15 residues. Of note for this clone: Antigen unknown.

60 Vbeta and 13 Jbeta primers were used in PCR. Repertoires were generated with immunoSEQ multiplex PCR, while TCRdb's copy carries only in-frame clones and drops some. This repertoire includes 20,000 to 25,000 clones. Study findings and constraints: Later analysis revealed greater clonal expansion in HLA-associated TCR beta chains than in equally common others. Reported findings show TCR beta sequences accurately forecast HLA-A and HLA-B alleles in most subjects. For most TCR beta V segments, an earlier analysis put the productive rate at about 90% or about 30% of the time. A few CMV-associated chains were confirmed in vitro to be specific for CMV antigens.

This chain joins TRBV19 and TRBJ1-2, with no clear D. The sample was PBMCs. The receptor was derived from a male donor in good health and CMV-seropositive. The CDR3: CASSTPWEASYGYTF. The CDR3 nucleotides read TGTGCCAGTAGTACCCCTTGGGAGGCGAGCTATGGCTACACCTTC.